Here is one TCR beta chain with its context. The record originates from a study of OX40 agonist ivuxolimab in advanced cancers. Study information: Dose-escalation subjects each had hepatocellular carcinoma, melanoma, renal cell or head and neck cancer. Those enrolled were roughly 85% male, with a mean age of approximately 60 years and ages from roughly 20 to 85.

Between the trimmed V and J ends, which lost 5 bases and 2 bases, there was a span of 10 bases. Per germline, CDR1 SGHDT and CDR2 YYEEEE. This CDR3 is built from 13 residues. The table came from immunoSEQ multiplex PCR; TCRdb's copy has only in-frame clones and leaves some out. The sample has about 95,000 clones; around nine tenths are singletons. Sequenced here: CD4+ or CD8+ T cells sorted from blood, sampled in a trial of the OX40 agonist ivuxolimab. This sequence was found in an adult with an advanced solid tumor such as melanoma, head and neck, liver or kidney cancer. This chain links TRBV5-6 with TRBJ1-2; a possible D gene is TRBD1 (6 bases). The CDR3 region is CASSRQDNYGYTF. The CDR3 DNA is TGTGCCAGCAGTAGACAGGACAACTATGGCTACACCTTC.